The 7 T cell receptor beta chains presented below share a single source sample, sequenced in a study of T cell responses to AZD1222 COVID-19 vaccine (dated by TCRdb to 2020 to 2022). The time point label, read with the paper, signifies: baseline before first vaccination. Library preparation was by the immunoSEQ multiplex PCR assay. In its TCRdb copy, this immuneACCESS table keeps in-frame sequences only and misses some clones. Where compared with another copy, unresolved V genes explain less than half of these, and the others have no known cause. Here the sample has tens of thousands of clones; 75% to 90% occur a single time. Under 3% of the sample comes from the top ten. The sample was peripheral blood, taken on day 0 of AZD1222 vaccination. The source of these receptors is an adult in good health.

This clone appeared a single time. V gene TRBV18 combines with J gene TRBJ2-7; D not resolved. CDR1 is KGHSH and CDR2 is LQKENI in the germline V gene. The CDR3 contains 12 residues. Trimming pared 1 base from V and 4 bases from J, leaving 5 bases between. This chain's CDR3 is CASSPQQYEQYF. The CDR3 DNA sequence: TGTGCCAGCTCACCACAGCAATACGAGCAGTACTTC.

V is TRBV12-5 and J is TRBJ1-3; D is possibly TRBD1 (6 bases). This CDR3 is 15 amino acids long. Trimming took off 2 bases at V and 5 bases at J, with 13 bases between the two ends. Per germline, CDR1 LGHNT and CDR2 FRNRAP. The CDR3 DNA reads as TGTGCTAGTGGTTTGTGGGCAGGGGATAGAAACACCATATATTTT. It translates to CASGLWAGDRNTIYF.

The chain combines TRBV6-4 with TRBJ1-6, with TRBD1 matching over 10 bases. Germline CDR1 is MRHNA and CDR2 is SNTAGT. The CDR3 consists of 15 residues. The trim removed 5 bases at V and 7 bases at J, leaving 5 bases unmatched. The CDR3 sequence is CASSKGQGLNSPLHF. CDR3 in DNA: TGTGCCAGCAGTAAGGGACAGGGGTTGAATTCACCCCTCCACTTT.

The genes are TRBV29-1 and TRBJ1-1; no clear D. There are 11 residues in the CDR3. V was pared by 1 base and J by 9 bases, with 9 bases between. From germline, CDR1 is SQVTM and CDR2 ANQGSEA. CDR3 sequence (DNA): TGCAGCGTTGAAGGGGAGGCCCAAGCTTTCTTT. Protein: CSVEGEAQAFF.

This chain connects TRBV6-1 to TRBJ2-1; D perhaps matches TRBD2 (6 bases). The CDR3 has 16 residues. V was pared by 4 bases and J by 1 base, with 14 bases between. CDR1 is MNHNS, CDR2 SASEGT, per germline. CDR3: CASSGSGSVSYNEQFF. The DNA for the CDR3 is TGTGCCAGCAGTGGGAGCGGGTCGGTTTCCTACAATGAGCAGTTCTTC.

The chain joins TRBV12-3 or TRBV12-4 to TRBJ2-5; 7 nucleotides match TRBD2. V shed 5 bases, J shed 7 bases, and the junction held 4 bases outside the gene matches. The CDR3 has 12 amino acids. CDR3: CASSAPGGTQYF. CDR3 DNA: TGTGCCAGCAGTGCCCCGGGGGGGACCCAGTACTTC.

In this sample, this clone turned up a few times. The CDR3 DNA is TGTGCCAGCAGCCAAGGTTTGGGGACTAGCGGCCCCGGGGAGCTGTTTTTT. Translating gives CASSQGLGTSGPGELFF. This sequence joins TRBV3-1 (or the pseudogene TRBV3-2) and TRBJ2-2; 11 bases map to TRBD2. V was pared by 1 base and J by 6 bases, with 7 bases of the junction left unmatched. The germline V gene has CDR1 LGHDT and CDR2 YNNKEL (reference sequence). CDR3 size: 17 residues.